This TCR beta chain derives from a study of cytomegalovirus exposure and HLA in healthy donors. 13 Jbeta primers and 60 Vbeta primers were used for the PCR. Sequencing was performed with immunoSEQ multiplex PCR; in TCRdb, only in-frame clones are kept and a portion is missing. Seen here are about 150,000 clones, 50% to 75% observed once, and the top ten hold less than 3.5%. Concerning this clone: Its antigen is as yet unknown.

Trimming removed 5 bases from V and 3 bases from J, with 10 bases in between. This CDR3 region has 14 residues. Germline CDR1 MNHNS, CDR2 SASEGT. Study-wide findings and caveats: Segments of the TCR beta V type were, in most cases, productive about 87% or about 30% of the time in an earlier analysis. Associated with HLA alleles at 0.05 false discovery rate in a later analysis were 15,000 to 20,000 TCR beta sequences. A later look showed TCR association rates differing by HLA locus, highest for DRB1 and lowest for HLA-C.

This chain links TRBV6-1 with TRBJ1-4, with a possible D match to TRBD1 (6 bases). This TCR was recovered from a woman under 40 in good health and CMV-seropositive. Sequenced material: PBMCs. As DNA, the CDR3 is TGTGCCAGCAGTCCAGACAGGTCTAATGAAAAACTGTTTTTT. Translating it yields CASSPDRSNEKLFF.